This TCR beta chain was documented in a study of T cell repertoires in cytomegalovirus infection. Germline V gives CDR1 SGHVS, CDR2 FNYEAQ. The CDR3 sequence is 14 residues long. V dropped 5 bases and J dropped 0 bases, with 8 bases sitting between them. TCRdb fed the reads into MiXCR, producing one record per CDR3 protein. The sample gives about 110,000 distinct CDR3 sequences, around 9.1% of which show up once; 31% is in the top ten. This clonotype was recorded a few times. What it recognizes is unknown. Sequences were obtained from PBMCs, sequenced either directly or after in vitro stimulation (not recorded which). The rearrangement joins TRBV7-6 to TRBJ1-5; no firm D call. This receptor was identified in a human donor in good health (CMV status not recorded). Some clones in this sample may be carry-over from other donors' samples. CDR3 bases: TGTGCCAGCAGCCCTATGACTAGCAATCAGCCCCAGCATTTT. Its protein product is CASSPMTSNQPQHF.